This is a list of T cell receptor beta chains from one sample in a study of T-cell memory formation after mild COVID-19. TCRdb passed the 5' RACE reads through MiXCR, listing each CDR3 protein once. Of 300,000 or so distinct CDR3 sequences in the sample, 15% to 20% were seen once. What was sequenced was PBMCs or a T cell subset sorted from them (not recorded which). All receptors come from a man aged 18 to 30 who had mild COVID-19 (a few samples of this study predate the infection). Cell type and time point are not known. The CDR3 runs from the conserved cysteine through the conserved F or W. D genes are given only for firm matches. The size entry is marked missing in some rows and otherwise reads once, few, many or a size class.

V	J	size	D	DNA	CDR3
TRBV29-1	TRBJ1-2	few	-	TGCAGCGTTGGGGACATCCAGGGTAGAGGCTACACCTTC	CSVGDIQGRGYTF
TRBV25-1	TRBJ2-5	-	TRBD1	TGTGCCAGCAGCGGATGGAACAGGGGGCAAGAGACCCAGTACTTC	CASSGWNRGQETQYF
TRBV7-9	TRBJ2-1	many	TRBD2	TGTGCCAGCAGCGCCACTAGCGGGGGGCCCAATGAGCAGTTCTTC	CASSATSGGPNEQFF
TRBV4-3	TRBJ1-4	few	-	TGCGCCAGCAGCCAACGCCAGCGGGGGAGGGCAACTAATGAAAAACTGTTTTTT	CASSQRQRGRATNEKLFF
TRBV5-5	TRBJ2-1	-	-	TGTGCCAGCAGCGGAAGGACAGCCGAACCGTATGAGCAGTTCTTC	CASSGRTAEPYEQFF
TRBV4-3	TRBJ1-4	-	-	TGCGCCAGCAGCCAAGGTCCCATGAGTGAAAAACTGTTTTTT	CASSQGPMSEKLFF
TRBV27	TRBJ1-2	-	-	TGTGCCAGCAGTCTCGCTCAGGGAATAGACTATGGCTACACCTTC	CASSLAQGIDYGYTF
TRBV5-1	TRBJ2-1	many	-	TGCGCCAGCAGCCTGGACCCTAACAATGAGCAGTTCTTC	CASSLDPNNEQFF
TRBV4-2	TRBJ1-2	-	-	TGTGCCAGCAGCCAAGTACGGGTCAACTATGGCTACACCTTC	CASSQVRVNYGYTF
TRBV5-1	TRBJ2-3	-	-	TGCGCCAGCAGCTTGGACCGCCAGGATACGCAGTATTTT	CASSLDRQDTQYF
TRBV18	TRBJ2-5	few	-	TGTGCCAGCTCACCGGGCCCAAGCCGGGAGACCCAGTACTTC	CASSPGPSRETQYF
TRBV6-5	TRBJ2-1	few	TRBD2	TGTGCCAGCAGTACTAGCGGGGGGGCCGGGGAGCAGTTCTTC	CASSTSGGAGEQFF
TRBV5-5	TRBJ1-5	few	-	TGTGCCAGCAGCTCCCTAGTGGGGGGGCCCCAGCATTTT	CASSSLVGGPQHF
TRBV27	TRBJ1-3	many	TRBD1	TGTGCCAGCAGTTTTTCCGGACAGGGTCGAAACACCATATATTTT	CASSFSGQGRNTIYF
TRBV5-4	TRBJ2-1	few	-	TGTGCCAGCAGCCCGACTTCCAGCTCCTACAATGAGCAGTTCTTC	CASSPTSSSYNEQFF
TRBV19	TRBJ2-3	-	-	TGTGCCAGTAGGACGGACTCGACCTCAGATACGCAGTATTTT	CASRTDSTSDTQYF
TRBV7-9	TRBJ1-1	few	-	TGTGCCAGCAGCCCCCGCAGGGCGGCTAACACTGAAGCTTTCTTT	CASSPRRAANTEAFF
TRBV4-1	TRBJ1-1	few	-	TGCGCCAGCAGCCAAGATCCGGATCCGAACACTGAAGCTTTCTTT	CASSQDPDPNTEAFF
TRBV6-2/TRBV6-3	TRBJ2-5	-	-	TGTGCCAGCAAAGGAACACAGGGAGGGGATAAAGAGACCCAGTACTTC	CASKGTQGGDKETQYF
TRBV12-3/TRBV12-4	TRBJ2-3	-	TRBD2	TGTGCCAGCAGTTTCCCTAGCGGGGGGCGGAATACGCAGTATTTT	CASSFPSGGRNTQYF
TRBV5-4	TRBJ2-3	-	-	TGTGCCAGCAGCTGGCTAGGCGGAACTCTCACAGATACGCAGTATTTT	CASSWLGGTLTDTQYF
TRBV6-2/TRBV6-3	TRBJ2-1	-	TRBD2	TGTGCCAGCAGTTTACTCCTCGCGGGGGGCCCCTACAATGAGCAGTTCTTC	CASSLLLAGGPYNEQFF
TRBV6-5	TRBJ2-7	many	-	TGTGCCAGCAGGGAGCGGCGGGGCGAGCAGTACTTC	CASRERRGEQYF
TRBV7-2	TRBJ1-1	-	-	TGTGCCAGCAGACTAGAAGGGGTTTTCGAGGCTTTCTTT	CASRLEGVFEAFF
TRBV15	TRBJ1-1	-	-	TGTGCCACCAGCAGGTTCCCCCACAACACTGAAGCTTTCTTT	CATSRFPHNTEAFF
TRBV20-1	TRBJ2-5	-	-	TGCAGTGCAATCAGGGCAGGAGGGAAAGAGACCCAGTACTTC	CSAIRAGGKETQYF
TRBV4-2	TRBJ1-1	-	-	TGTGCCAGCAGCCAAGGCGTGGGCCAGTGGGCTTTCTTT	CASSQGVGQWAFF
TRBV6-5	TRBJ2-7	few	-	TGTGCCAGCAGTCCCCACGGACAGCAGCAGTACTTC	CASSPHGQQQYF
TRBV29-1	TRBJ1-1	few	-	TGCAGCGTTGAGGGTGGGGTCAGGGCGAACACTGAAGCTTTCTTT	CSVEGGVRANTEAFF
TRBV9	TRBJ2-7	-	-	TGTGCCAGCAGCGTAGGGGGTAGGACCTACGAGCAGTACTTC	CASSVGGRTYEQYF
TRBV7-8	TRBJ2-2	-	-	TGTGCCAGCAGCTTGGTCAGGGTGCAGGACACCGGGGAGCTGTTTTTT	CASSLVRVQDTGELFF
TRBV6-6	TRBJ2-1	-	-	TGTGCCAGCAGTTATAGGGAAAAGTTCTTC	CASSYREKFF
TRBV29-1	TRBJ2-7	-	TRBD1	TGCAGCGCTGCAGGGTTCCCGTGGGCAGGGGGAACCTACGAGCAGTACTTC	CSAAGFPWAGGTYEQYF
TRBV15	TRBJ2-7	-	-	TGTGCCACCAGCAGAGTATTAGGGGAGCAGTACTTC	CATSRVLGEQYF
TRBV7-9	TRBJ1-5	few	TRBD1	TGTGCCAGCAGCCGGGACAGTCATAGCAATCAGCCCCAGCATTTT	CASSRDSHSNQPQHF
TRBV12-5	TRBJ2-7	many	TRBD1	TGTGCTAGTGGTTTGGTCGGCGGGTCAGGGGGCGAGCAGTACTTC	CASGLVGGSGGEQYF
TRBV20-1	TRBJ1-1	few	TRBD1	TGCAGTGCTAGTGAACAGGGGTCCGCTTTCTTT	CSASEQGSAFF
TRBV6-5	TRBJ1-2	few	-	TGTGCCAGCAGGGCACAGGGTTACTATGGCTACACCTTC	CASRAQGYYGYTF
TRBV7-9	TRBJ2-5	-	-	TGTGCCAGCAGCTTAGTCGGTTCGGGGGCCCCCCAAGAGACCCAGTACTTC	CASSLVGSGAPQETQYF
TRBV5-5	TRBJ1-6	-	-	TGTGCCAGCAGCTCCAATCTTGGGAGGGACTCCTATAATTCACCCCTCCACTTT	CASSSNLGRDSYNSPLHF
TRBV20-1	TRBJ2-5	few	-	TGCAGTGCTAGCCCGTTAGCGCTCCAAGAGACCCAGTACTTC	CSASPLALQETQYF
TRBV6-1	TRBJ1-1	many	-	TGTGCCAGCAGTGACAGGGTGGACACTGAAGCTTTCTTT	CASSDRVDTEAFF
TRBV29-1	TRBJ1-2	-	-	TGCAGCGTTGAATCTTCGTACGTCCGGGAATCCGTGGGCTACACCTTC	CSVESSYVRESVGYTF
TRBV2	TRBJ2-7	few	-	TGTGCCAGCATTGAGGAGGGGCGCGAGCAGTACTTC	CASIEEGREQYF
TRBV4-3	TRBJ2-3	-	-	TGCGCCAGCAGCCAAGGGTCCTCTAGGGATACGCAGTATTTT	CASSQGSSRDTQYF
TRBV5-1	TRBJ1-2	-	-	TGCGCCAGCGCCCTCATCTCCGGGACATCCTATGGCTACACCTTC	CASALISGTSYGYTF
TRBV7-2	TRBJ2-5	few	-	TGTGCCAGCAGCTTGCAGGGGATCGGGGAGACCCAGTACTTC	CASSLQGIGETQYF
TRBV12-3/TRBV12-4	TRBJ2-7	-	-	TGTGCCAGCACCATAACAGGGTCCTACGAGCAGTACTTC	CASTITGSYEQYF
TRBV6-2/TRBV6-3	TRBJ1-5	few	-	TGTGCCAGCAGTTACAAGCCCGGGACAAGAAATCAGCCCCAGCATTTT	CASSYKPGTRNQPQHF
TRBV2	TRBJ2-7	-	-	TGTGCCAGCAGTGAGAACAGGAATTCCTACGAGCAGTACTTC	CASSENRNSYEQYF